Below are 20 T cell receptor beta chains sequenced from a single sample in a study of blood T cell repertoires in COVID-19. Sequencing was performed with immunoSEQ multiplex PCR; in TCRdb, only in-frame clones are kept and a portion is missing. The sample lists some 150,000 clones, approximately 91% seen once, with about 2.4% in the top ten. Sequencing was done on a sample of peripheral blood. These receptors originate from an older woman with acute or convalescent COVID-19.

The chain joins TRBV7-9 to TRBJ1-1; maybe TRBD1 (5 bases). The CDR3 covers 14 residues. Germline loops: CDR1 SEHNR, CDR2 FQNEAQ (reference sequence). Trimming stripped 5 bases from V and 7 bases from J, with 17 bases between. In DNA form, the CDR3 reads TGTGCCAGCAGCCACCCCGGGGGGTCATATGAAGCTTTCTTT. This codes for CASSHPGGSYEAFF.

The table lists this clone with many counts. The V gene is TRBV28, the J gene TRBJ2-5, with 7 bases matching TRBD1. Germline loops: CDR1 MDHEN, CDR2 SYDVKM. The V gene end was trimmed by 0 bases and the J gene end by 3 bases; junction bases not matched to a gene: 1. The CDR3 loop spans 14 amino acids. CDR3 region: CASSLWTGKETQYF. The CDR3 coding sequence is TGTGCCAGCAGTTTATGGACAGGGAAAGAGACCCAGTACTTC.

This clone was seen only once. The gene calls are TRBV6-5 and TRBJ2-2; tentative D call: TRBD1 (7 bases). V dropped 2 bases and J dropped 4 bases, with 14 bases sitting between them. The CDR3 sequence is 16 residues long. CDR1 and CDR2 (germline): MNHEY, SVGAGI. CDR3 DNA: TGTGCCAGCAGTTACCACGACAGGGAGGCCACCGGGGAGCTGTTTTTT. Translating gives CASSYHDREATGELFF.

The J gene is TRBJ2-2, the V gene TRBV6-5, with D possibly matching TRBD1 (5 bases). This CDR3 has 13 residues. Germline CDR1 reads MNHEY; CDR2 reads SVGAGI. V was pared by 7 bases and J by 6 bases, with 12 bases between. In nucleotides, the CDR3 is TGTGCCAGCAACTTCAGGGTCGCCGGGGAGCTGTTTTTT. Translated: CASNFRVAGELFF.

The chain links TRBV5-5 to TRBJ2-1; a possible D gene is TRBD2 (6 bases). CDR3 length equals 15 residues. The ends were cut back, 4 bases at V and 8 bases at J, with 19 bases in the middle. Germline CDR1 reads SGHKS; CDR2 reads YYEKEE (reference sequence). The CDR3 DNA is TGTGCCAGCAGCCCGCCCGGGACTCCTTGGGATGAGCAGTTCTTC. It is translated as CASSPPGTPWDEQFF.

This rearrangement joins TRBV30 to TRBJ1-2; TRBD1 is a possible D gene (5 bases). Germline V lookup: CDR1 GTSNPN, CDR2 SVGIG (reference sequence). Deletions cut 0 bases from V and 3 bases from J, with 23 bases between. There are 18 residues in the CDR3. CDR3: CAWSVSGGRVRIDYGYTF. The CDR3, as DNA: TGTGCCTGGAGTGTAAGCGGGGGTAGAGTCAGGATTGACTATGGCTACACCTTC. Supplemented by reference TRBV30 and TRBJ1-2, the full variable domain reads SQTIHQWPATLVQPVGSPLSLECTVEGTSNPNLYWYRQAAGRGLQLLFYSVGIGQISSEVPQNLSASRPQDRQFILSSKKLLLSDSGFYLCAWSVSGGRVRIDYGYTFGSGTRLTVV.

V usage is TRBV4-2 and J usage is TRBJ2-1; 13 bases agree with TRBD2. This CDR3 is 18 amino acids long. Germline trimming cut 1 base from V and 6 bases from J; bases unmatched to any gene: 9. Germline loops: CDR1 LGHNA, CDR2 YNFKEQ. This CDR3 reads CASSQVWTSGGVSNEQFF. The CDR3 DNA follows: TGTGCCAGCAGCCAAGTATGGACTAGCGGGGGTGTTTCCAATGAGCAGTTCTTC.

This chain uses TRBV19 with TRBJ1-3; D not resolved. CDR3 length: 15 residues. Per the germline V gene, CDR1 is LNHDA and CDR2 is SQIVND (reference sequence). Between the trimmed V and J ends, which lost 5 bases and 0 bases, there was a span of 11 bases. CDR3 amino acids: CASSDKARSGNTIYF. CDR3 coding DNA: TGTGCCAGTAGTGACAAGGCCCGCTCTGGAAACACCATATATTTT.

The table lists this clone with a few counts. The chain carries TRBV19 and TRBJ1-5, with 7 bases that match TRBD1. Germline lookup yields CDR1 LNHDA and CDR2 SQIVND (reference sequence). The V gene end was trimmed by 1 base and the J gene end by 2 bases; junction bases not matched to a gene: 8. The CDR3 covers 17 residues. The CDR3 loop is CASSIGRQGIRNQPQHF. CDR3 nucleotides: TGTGCCAGTAGTATAGGCAGACAGGGTATTCGCAATCAGCCCCAGCATTTT. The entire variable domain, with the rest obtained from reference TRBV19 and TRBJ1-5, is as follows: DGGITQSPKYLFRKEGQNVTLSCEQNLNHDAMYWYRQDPGQGLRLIYYSQIVNDFQKGDIAEGYSVSREKKESFPLTVTSAQKNPTAFYLCASSIGRQGIRNQPQHFGDGTRLSIL.

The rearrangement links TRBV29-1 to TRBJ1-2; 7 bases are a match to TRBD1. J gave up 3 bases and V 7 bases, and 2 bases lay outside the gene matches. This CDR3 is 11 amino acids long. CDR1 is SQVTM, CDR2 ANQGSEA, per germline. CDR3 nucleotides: TGCAGCGGGGGGACAGACTATGGCTACACCTTC. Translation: CSGGTDYGYTF. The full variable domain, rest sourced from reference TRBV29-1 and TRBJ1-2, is SAVISQKPSRDICQRGTSLTIQCQVDSQVTMMFWYRQQPGQSLTLIATANQGSEATYESGFVIDKFPISRPNLTFSTLTVSNMSPEDSSIYLCSGGTDYGYTFGSGTRLTVV.

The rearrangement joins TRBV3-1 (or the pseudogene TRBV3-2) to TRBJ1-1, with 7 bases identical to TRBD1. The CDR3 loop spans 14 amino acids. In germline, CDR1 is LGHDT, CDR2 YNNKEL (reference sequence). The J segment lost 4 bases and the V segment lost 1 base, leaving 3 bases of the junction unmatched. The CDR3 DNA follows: TGTGCCAGCAGCCAAGTAGGGGGCGGCACTGAAGCTTTCTTT. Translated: CASSQVGGGTEAFF.

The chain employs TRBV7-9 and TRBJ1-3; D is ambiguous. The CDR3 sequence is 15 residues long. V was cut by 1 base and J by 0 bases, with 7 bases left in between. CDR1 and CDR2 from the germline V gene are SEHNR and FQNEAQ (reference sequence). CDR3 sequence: CASSLGLISGNTIYF. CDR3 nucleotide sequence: TGTGCCAGCAGCTTAGGACTGATCTCTGGAAACACCATATATTTT.

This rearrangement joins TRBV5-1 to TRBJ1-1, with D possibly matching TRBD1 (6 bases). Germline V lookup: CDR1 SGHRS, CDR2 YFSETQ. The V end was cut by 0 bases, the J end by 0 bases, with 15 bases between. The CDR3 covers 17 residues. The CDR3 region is CASSLAGAAGVNTEAFF. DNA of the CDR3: TGCGCCAGCAGCTTGGCAGGGGCTGCCGGGGTGAACACTGAAGCTTTCTTT. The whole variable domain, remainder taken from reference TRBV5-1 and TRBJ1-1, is KAGVTQTPRYLIKTRGQQVTLSCSPISGHRSVSWYQQTPGQGLQFLFEYFSETQRNKGNFPGRFSGRQFSNSRSEMNVSTLELGDSALYLCASSLAGAAGVNTEAFFGQGTRLTVV.

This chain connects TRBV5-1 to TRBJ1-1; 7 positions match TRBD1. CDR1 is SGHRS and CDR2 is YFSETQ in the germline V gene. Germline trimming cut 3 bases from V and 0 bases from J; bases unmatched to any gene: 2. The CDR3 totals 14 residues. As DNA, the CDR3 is TGCGCCAGCAGCTGGGACAGTATGAACACTGAAGCTTTCTTT. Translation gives CASSWDSMNTEAFF.

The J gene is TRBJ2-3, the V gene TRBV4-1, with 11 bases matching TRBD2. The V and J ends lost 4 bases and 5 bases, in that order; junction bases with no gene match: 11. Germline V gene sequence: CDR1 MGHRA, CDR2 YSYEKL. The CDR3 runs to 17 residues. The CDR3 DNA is TGCGCCAGCAGCCGAGAAATTAGCGGGGGGGCGAGAGATACGCAGTATTTT. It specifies CASSREISGGARDTQYF.

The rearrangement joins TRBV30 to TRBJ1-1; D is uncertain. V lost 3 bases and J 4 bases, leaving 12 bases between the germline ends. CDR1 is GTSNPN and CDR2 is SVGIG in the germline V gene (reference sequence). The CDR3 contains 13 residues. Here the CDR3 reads CAWRNVMRTEAFF. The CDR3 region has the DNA TGTGCCTGGAGGAACGTTATGCGCACTGAAGCTTTCTTT.

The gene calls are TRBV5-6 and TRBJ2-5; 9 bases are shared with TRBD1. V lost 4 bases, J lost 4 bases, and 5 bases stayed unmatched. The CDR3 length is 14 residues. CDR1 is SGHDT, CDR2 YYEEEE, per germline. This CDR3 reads CASSKNRGRETQYF. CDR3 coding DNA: TGTGCCAGCAGCAAGAACAGGGGGCGAGAGACCCAGTACTTC.

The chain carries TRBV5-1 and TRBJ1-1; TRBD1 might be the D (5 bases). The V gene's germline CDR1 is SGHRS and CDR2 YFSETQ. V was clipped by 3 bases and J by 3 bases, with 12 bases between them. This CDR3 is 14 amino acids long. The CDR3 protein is CASSSGPGDTEAFF. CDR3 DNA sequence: TGCGCCAGCAGCTCAGGGCCGGGTGACACTGAAGCTTTCTTT.

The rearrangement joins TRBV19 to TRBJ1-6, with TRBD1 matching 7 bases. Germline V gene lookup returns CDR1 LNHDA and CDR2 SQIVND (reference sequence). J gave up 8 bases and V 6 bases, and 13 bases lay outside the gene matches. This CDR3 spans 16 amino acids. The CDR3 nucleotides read TGTGCCAGTAGAAACCCCGGGACAGAGCGCTATTCACCCCTCCACTTT. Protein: CASRNPGTERYSPLHF.

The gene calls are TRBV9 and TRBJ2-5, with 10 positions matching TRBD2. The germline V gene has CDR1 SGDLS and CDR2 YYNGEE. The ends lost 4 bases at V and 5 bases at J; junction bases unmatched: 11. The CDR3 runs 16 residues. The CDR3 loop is CASSPTPAGGLETQYF. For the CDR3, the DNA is TGTGCCAGCAGCCCCACGCCAGCGGGGGGGCTTGAGACCCAGTACTTC.